A single sample gave rise to the 24 T cell receptor beta chains below, sequenced in a study of T cell changes during pregnancy in multiple sclerosis (dated by TCRdb to about 2019). The library came from the immunoSEQ multiplex PCR assay. Here the immuneACCESS table is served through TCRdb, limited to in-frame sequences with V and J called. Missing clones are a known gap in these copies; in checked studies unresolved V genes cover under half, and the rest lacks a known reason. The sample records tens of thousands of clones, about nine tenths of which are singletons. The leading ten clones occupy about 10% of the sample. The specimen comprised CD8+ T cells from peripheral blood mononuclear cells, sampled in the third trimester of pregnancy. These receptors came from a female donor with multiple sclerosis, enrolled in a pregnancy study.

J is TRBJ2-5 and V is TRBV19; 8 bases are a match to TRBD2. The CDR3 totals 15 residues. The germline V gene has CDR1 LNHDA and CDR2 SQIVND (reference sequence). The ends lost 5 bases at V and 5 bases at J; junction bases unmatched: 10. The chain's CDR3 is CASSPLAAEVETQYF. The CDR3 nucleotides are TGTGCCAGTAGTCCACTAGCGGCGGAGGTGGAGACCCAGTACTTC.

V usage is TRBV5-5 and J usage is TRBJ2-1, with TRBD2 matching 7 bases. Trimming removed 6 bases from V and 1 base from J; junction bases left unmatched: 7. CDR1 is SGHKS, CDR2 YYEKEE, per germline (reference sequence). The CDR3 has 15 residues. CDR3 DNA sequence: TGTGCCAGCACCCACGGGGGGTCGTCCTACAATGAGCAGTTCTTC. Translation gives CASTHGGSSYNEQFF. Full variable domain (rest looked up from reference TRBV5-5 and TRBJ2-1): DAGVTQSPTHLIKTRGQQVTLRCSPISGHKSVSWYQQVLGQGPQFIFQYYEKEERGRGNFPDRFSARQFPNYSSELNVNALLLGDSALYLCASTHGGSSYNEQFFGPGTRLTVL.

The chain is built from TRBV27 and TRBJ2-7; D unclear. Germline assignment: CDR1 MNHEY and CDR2 SMNVEV (reference sequence). The CDR3 runs 16 residues. V was trimmed by 4 bases and J by 4 bases, leaving 20 bases between them. This CDR3 is CASSSLVPFSLYEQYF. The CDR3 nucleotides read TGTGCCAGCAGTTCTTTAGTACCCTTCTCCTTATACGAGCAGTACTTC.

The V call is TRBV4-3, the J call TRBJ2-7, with D perhaps matching TRBD2 (6 bases). In germline, CDR1 is LGHNA, CDR2 YSLEER. This CDR3 comprises 16 residues. Trimming removed 0 bases from V and 3 bases from J, with 15 bases in between. CDR3 in amino acids: CASSQDGRSGSYEQYF. CDR3 in DNA: TGCGCCAGCAGCCAAGATGGGAGGAGTGGTAGCTACGAGCAGTACTTC.

This clone was counted only a few times. The chain recombines TRBV6-6 with TRBJ2-4; unclear D gene. This CDR3 contains 12 residues. The ends were cut back, 4 bases at V and 7 bases at J, with 8 bases in the middle. Germline CDR1 reads MNHNY; CDR2 reads SVGAGI (reference sequence). The CDR3 sequence is CASSLTDNIQYF. For the CDR3, the DNA is TGTGCCAGCAGTTTGACTGATAACATTCAGTACTTC.

The gene calls are TRBV7-9 and TRBJ2-4; perhaps TRBD2 as D (6 bases). From germline, CDR1 is SEHNR and CDR2 FQNEAQ (reference sequence). The germline V and J ends were trimmed by 3 bases and 5 bases, with 11 bases remaining between them. This CDR3 spans 14 amino acids. The CDR3 loop reads CASSFVASENIQYF. The CDR3 region has the DNA TGTGCCAGCAGCTTCGTGGCTAGCGAAAACATTCAGTACTTC.

The CDR3 DNA sequence: TGTGCCAGCAGTTACACGGCTAGCGGGAGTTACGAGCAGTACTTC. It specifies CASSYTASGSYEQYF. The rearrangement uses TRBV6-5 and TRBJ2-7; 10 positions match TRBD2. The CDR3 spans 15 residues. Trimming removed 2 bases from V and 4 bases from J; junction bases left unmatched: 5. Germline V gene lookup returns CDR1 MNHEY and CDR2 SVGAGI.

V is TRBV10-2 and J is TRBJ2-7; tentative D call: TRBD2 (6 bases). The V gene lost 8 bases and the J gene lost 2 bases, with 13 bases spanning the gap. The CDR3 runs 13 residues. Germline CDR1 and CDR2: WSHSY and SAAADI. In nucleotides, the CDR3 is TGCGCCAGCCTAAGGGACTCAACCTACGAGCAGTACTTC. It encodes CASLRDSTYEQYF.

A single count supports this clone. The V call is TRBV5-1, the J call TRBJ1-2; TRBD1 aligns across 7 bases. This CDR3 spans 13 amino acids. After removal of 0 bases from V and 8 bases from J, the junction contained 4 bases not matched to a gene. Germline-derived CDR1 and CDR2 are SGHRS and YFSETQ. The CDR3: CASSLATGRGYTF. The CDR3 nucleotides read TGCGCCAGCAGCTTGGCGACAGGGAGAGGCTACACCTTC.

J is TRBJ1-3 and V is TRBV4-1; maybe TRBD1 (5 bases). Germline CDR1 reads MGHRA; CDR2 reads YSYEKL. Trimming took off 6 bases at V and 4 bases at J, with 19 bases between the two ends. The CDR3 has 16 residues. CDR3: CASSLESSGLGNTIYF. The CDR3 nucleotides are TGCGCCAGCAGTCTCGAAAGTTCGGGACTCGGAAACACCATATATTTT.

The rearrangement links TRBV19 to TRBJ1-1; D unresolved. V shed 1 base and J shed 1 base, with 16 bases lying between them. This CDR3 is 17 amino acids long. Germline loops: CDR1 LNHDA, CDR2 SQIVND (reference sequence). The CDR3 DNA sequence: TGTGCCAGTAGTATAGGTGACCTATCATGGGCGAACACTGAAGCTTTCTTT. Encoded protein: CASSIGDLSWANTEAFF. Based on the CDR3 plus reference TRBV19 and TRBJ1-1, the full variable domain is DGGITQSPKYLFRKEGQNVTLSCEQNLNHDAMYWYRQDPGQGLRLIYYSQIVNDFQKGDIAEGYSVSREKKESFPLTVTSAQKNPTAFYLCASSIGDLSWANTEAFFGQGTRLTVV.

The chain combines TRBV9 with TRBJ2-7; D might be TRBD1 (5 bases). CDR1 and CDR2 (germline): SGDLS, YYNGEE. Trimming removed 3 bases from V and 1 base from J, with 11 bases in between. The CDR3 covers 14 residues. CDR3 loop: CASSEQDISYEQYF. The CDR3 DNA is TGTGCCAGCAGCGAGCAGGACATTTCCTACGAGCAGTACTTC.

V is TRBV5-8 and J is TRBJ2-7, with a tentative D call TRBD2 (5 bases). CDR3 length equals 15 residues. V was pared by 2 bases and J by 4 bases, with 16 bases between. Germline CDR1 and CDR2: SGHTS and YDEGEE. The CDR3 DNA follows: TGTGCCAGCAGCTTTAGCGAGATAAACGCATACGAGCAGTACTTC. It is translated as CASSFSEINAYEQYF. The full variable domain, its missing parts supplied by reference TRBV5-8 and TRBJ2-7, is EAGVTQSPTHLIKTRGQQATLRCSPISGHTSVYWYQQALGLGLQFLLWYDEGEERNRGNFPPRFSGRQFPNYSSELNVNALELEDSALYLCASSFSEINAYEQYFGPGTRLTVT.

This chain joins TRBV4-3 and TRBJ2-7, with 8 bases lining up with TRBD2. Germline V gene data show CDR1 as LGHNA and CDR2 as YSLEER. The trim removed 1 base at V and 3 bases at J, leaving 5 bases unmatched. There are 15 residues in the CDR3. The CDR3 DNA reads as TGCGCCAGCAGCCAAGGTAGCGGGGCCTTCTACGAGCAGTACTTC. This codes for CASSQGSGAFYEQYF.

The rearrangement links TRBV21-1 to TRBJ2-1; TRBD2 was called by the table and not checked on the DNA. TRBV21-1 is classified as a pseudogene. The CDR3 is 20 residues long. In DNA, the CDR3 is TGTGCCAGCAGCCCCCAGGGACAGAGACTAGCGGGGTACTCCTACAATGAGCAGTTCTTC. This sequence encodes CASSPQGQRLAGYSYNEQFF.

V gene TRBV6-4 combines with J gene TRBJ2-3; weak D call: TRBD2 (7 bases). V was clipped by 6 bases and J by 1 base, with 14 bases between them. Germline CDR1 reads MRHNA; CDR2 reads SNTAGT. This CDR3 has 15 residues. The CDR3: CASSAEGGGTDTQYF. Here the CDR3 DNA reads TGTGCCAGCAGCGCTGAGGGGGGGGGCACAGATACGCAGTATTTT.

This rearrangement joins TRBV5-1 to TRBJ2-1; 9 bases map to TRBD1. The CDR3 totals 16 residues. Germline V lookup: CDR1 SGHRS, CDR2 YFSETQ. V shed 6 bases and J 5 bases; nucleotides not matched to a gene: 12. CDR3 nucleotide sequence: TGCGCCAGCACCCCCCGTCAGGGACAGGGCCACAATGAGCAGTTCTTC. Protein product: CASTPRQGQGHNEQFF.

The chain employs TRBV12-1 and TRBJ2-3; the D call in the table, TRBD1, was not verified against the DNA. TRBV12-1 is annotated as a pseudogene. The CDR3 loop spans 17 amino acids. Written as DNA, the CDR3 is TGTGCCAGCAGCTTTGCTCAGGAACCCGGTCGCACAGATACGCAGTATTTT. Its translation: CASSFAQEPGRTDTQYF.

This sequence joins TRBV6-1 and TRBJ2-7, with D tentatively TRBD2 (6 bases). Germline-derived CDR1 and CDR2 are MNHNS and SASEGT. The CDR3 length is 19 residues. V was trimmed by 2 bases and J by 0 bases, leaving 23 bases between them. The CDR3 is CASSERLASPAQISYEQYF. The CDR3 region has the DNA TGTGCCAGCAGTGAAAGGCTAGCGAGCCCTGCCCAAATCTCCTACGAGCAGTACTTC.

The rearrangement links TRBV9 to TRBJ2-6; the match to TRBD1 covers 9 bases. Germline trimming cut 3 bases from V and 3 bases from J; bases unmatched to any gene: 10. The CDR3 is made up of 18 amino acids. Germline values: CDR1 SGDLS, CDR2 YYNGEE. CDR3 sequence (DNA): TGTGCCAGCAGCGCTGGACAGGGGTCATGGGATGGGGCCAACGTCCTGACTTTC. It translates to CASSAGQGSWDGANVLTF.

J is TRBJ1-2 and V is TRBV28; possible D gene TRBD1, 6 bases. Germline lookup yields CDR1 MDHEN and CDR2 SYDVKM. Between the trimmed V and J ends, which lost 4 bases and 7 bases, there was a span of 16 bases. The CDR3 totals 14 residues. The CDR3 reads CASSSSTGGPGYTF. The CDR3 DNA reads TGTGCCAGCAGTTCCTCGACGGGGGGCCCTGGCTACACCTTC.

This clone was observed a few times. The gene calls are TRBV6-5 and TRBJ1-5; D is possibly TRBD1 (5 bases). Trimming took 0 bases from V and 8 from J, leaving 11 bases between them. The CDR3 extends over 14 amino acids. CDR1 and CDR2 (germline): MNHEY, SVGAGI. CDR3: CASSYSGEGEPQHF. The DNA of the CDR3 is TGTGCCAGCAGTTACTCGGGGGAGGGTGAGCCCCAGCATTTT.

The chain uses TRBV6-1 and TRBJ1-5; possible D gene TRBD1, 5 bases. Germline V CDR1 and CDR2: MNHNS, SASEGT. The V end was cut by 8 bases, the J end by 2 bases, with 16 bases between. The length of the CDR3 is 15 residues. CDR3: CASLKWTTGNQPQHF. CDR3 bases: TGTGCCAGCCTGAAGTGGACAACGGGCAATCAGCCCCAGCATTTT.

The chain recombines TRBV13 with TRBJ2-7, with D perhaps TRBD1 (6 bases). CDR1 PRHDT and CDR2 FYEKMQ come from the germline V gene (reference sequence). Trimming cost V 5 bases and J 0 bases, with 11 bases left between them. This CDR3 comprises 14 residues. The CDR3 here is CASSPRDNSYEQYF. The CDR3 DNA follows: TGTGCCAGCAGCCCACGGGACAACTCCTACGAGCAGTACTTC.